This T cell receptor (beta chain) comes out of a study of blood T cell repertoires in COVID-19 (TCRdb year 2020). About the investigation overall: Collaborator samples came from the United States, Italy and Spain and covered acute and convalescent phases of COVID-19. The material from the prospective study consisted of cDNA or gDNA derived from T cells, B-cell-depleted T cells, or PBMCs. Subjects who had been exposed to COVID-19, were actively infected with it, or had recovered from it provided the deeply sampled blood TCRbeta repertoires that made up the dataset. A freely available public database, intended as a resource for researchers studying the immune response to SARS-CoV-2, is where the repertoires were released. The samples were drawn from two sources: the first 160 participants of the ongoing ImmuneRACE study, and 1,000 to 1,500 subjects contributed by 6 global collaborators. Sample metadata almost always included a de-identified subject ID, COVID-19 status, age in years and sex. Where available, HLA class I and class II types were taken from metadata supplied by the sample provider and were not determined by assay-based typing.

Study-level results and caveats: The amount of clinical and demographic metadata varied by source and participant and was provided uncurated.

The immunoSEQ Assay, a bias-controlled multiplex PCR, was used to amplify TCRbeta CDR3 regions from genomic DNA. For the original study's pipeline: The number of nucleated cells in each sample was estimated by amplification of reference gene primers within the assay. To quantify the absolute abundance of each unique TCRbeta CDR3 rearrangement, sequence reads were collapsed and filtered. For each sample, productive Simpson clonality was calculated by taking the square root of Simpson's diversity index across productive rearrangements. Here the immuneACCESS table is served through TCRdb, limited to in-frame sequences with V and J called. Missing clones are a known gap in these copies; in checked studies unresolved V genes cover under half, and the rest lacks a known reason. V and J calls and clone size are given by that table; D and trimming were obtained from the DNA. In all, the sample holds 200,000 to 250,000 clones, and more than 70% of those were seen once. Clones ranked in the top ten supply about 4% of the sample.

Turning to this clone: No cognate antigen has been identified for it. No much larger clone is present one base from it, and per-base qualities are unavailable.

Its CDR3 holds 16 amino acids, cysteine through phenylalanine. Just CDR3 DNA is preserved here, 48 bases in frame from base 1. The germline V gene (reference sequence) provides CDR1 SGHNT and CDR2 YYREEE. V loses 0 bases at its end and J loses 4 bases; junction bases beyond the gene matches: 9. Participants in the prospective study were enrolled through a virtual design, were aged 18 to 89 years, and lived in approximately 25 United States geographic areas. To assign participants to cohorts, the prospective study relied on clinical history that participants themselves reported in a screening survey and a study questionnaire. In the prospective study, whole blood, serum and a nasopharyngeal or oropharyngeal swab were collected from each participant by mobile phlebotomists. Additional blood draws and questionnaires over an approximately 2-month period could optionally be provided by prospective study participants. Before DNA extraction, prospective study blood samples were shipped either frozen or at room temperature.

The sample taken for sequencing was PBMCs or T cells enriched from blood (not recorded which). The sequence is built from TRBV5-4 and TRBJ2-7; 8 nucleotides in the junction match TRBD2. The clonotype was recovered from a young man with acute COVID-19. The bases read TGTGCCAGCAGCTTGGTACCGGGGGGGGCCGCATACGAGCAGTACTTC. Its translation reads: CASSLVPGGAAYEQYF.